These 8 T cell receptor beta chains were all obtained from the same sample, sequenced in a study of spatial heterogeneity in lung cancer. MiXCR, run by TCRdb on the 5' RACE reads, gives a single entry per CDR3 protein. The sample has about 16,000 distinct CDR3 sequences; approximately 8% are singletons. As for time point: sample taken at primary tumor resection. In each case, whole RNA from tumor, nontumor lung or frozen PBMC was sequenced unsorted. The sample consisted of PBMCs, taken at surgery. The receptors originated from a female donor with early-stage non-small cell lung cancer.

V and J are TRBV7-8 and TRBJ2-5, with D tentatively TRBD2 (7 bases). Germline lookup yields CDR1 SGHVS and CDR2 FQNEAQ. The CDR3 consists of 17 residues. V lost 1 base and J 5 bases, leaving 20 bases between the germline ends. CDR3: CASSLGLGGGALETQYF. The CDR3 DNA sequence: TGTGCCAGCAGCTTAGGGTTGGGAGGGGGTGCCCTGGAGACCCAGTACTTC.

This clonotype has at least ten counts. J is TRBJ2-1 and V is TRBV7-9, with 11 nucleotides matching TRBD2. Trimming at V came to 2 bases and at J to 7 bases, leaving 7 bases not matched to a gene. Germline assignment: CDR1 SEHNR and CDR2 FQNEAQ (reference sequence). The CDR3 spans 16 residues. This CDR3 is CASSLTGLAAENEQFF. The CDR3 nucleotides are TGTGCCAGCAGCTTAACGGGACTAGCGGCTGAAAATGAGCAGTTCTTC.

The rearrangement uses TRBV11-1 and TRBJ2-1; 11 positions agree with TRBD2. Germline CDR1 is SGHAT and CDR2 is FQDESV (reference sequence). The J segment lost 4 bases and the V segment lost 4 bases, leaving 6 bases of the junction unmatched. This CDR3 region has 16 residues. The CDR3 here is CASSSLAGGFYNEQFF. CDR3 sequence (DNA): TGTGCCAGCAGCTCCCTAGCGGGGGGTTTTTACAATGAGCAGTTCTTC.

This clonotype has just a few counts. The V gene is TRBV5-4, the J gene TRBJ2-1; a weak D match, TRBD2 (5 bases). V was trimmed by 4 bases and J by 6 bases, leaving 14 bases between them. CDR1 is SGHNT and CDR2 is YYREEE in the germline V gene (reference sequence). This CDR3 is built from 14 residues. This CDR3 reads CASSLVFGINEQFF. The CDR3 coding sequence is TGTGCCAGCAGCCTGGTATTCGGGATCAATGAGCAGTTCTTC.

This clonotype was seen many times. V and J are TRBV9 and TRBJ1-1; no definite D call. This CDR3 spans 14 amino acids. Trimming cost V 4 bases and J 0 bases, with 10 bases left between them. Germline V gives CDR1 SGDLS, CDR2 YYNGEE. CDR3 sequence reads: CASSSGPLNTEAFF. DNA for the CDR3: TGTGCCAGCAGCTCTGGACCTTTGAACACTGAAGCTTTCTTT.

This clonotype occurred many times. The rearrangement joins TRBV20-1 to TRBJ2-7, with 11 bases aligning to TRBD2. V was pared by 2 bases and J by 2 bases, with 5 bases of the junction left unmatched. The CDR3 runs to 15 residues. The V gene's germline CDR1 is DFQATT and CDR2 SNEGSKA (reference sequence). CDR3 sequence: CSARRGTSGTYEQYF. CDR3 DNA: TGCAGTGCTAGACGTGGGACTAGCGGAACCTACGAGCAGTACTTC.

In this sample, this clonotype turned up many times. This chain joins TRBV10-3 and TRBJ2-2; 12 bases are shared with TRBD2. Germline V lookup: CDR1 ENHRY, CDR2 SYGVKD. The CDR3 length is 18 residues. V was clipped by 10 bases and J by 5 bases; unmatched bases: 17. The CDR3 DNA reads as TGTGCCACCCGGACCCAGGTCGCCGGGACTAGCGGGACCGGGGAGCTGTTTTTT. The encoded protein is CATRTQVAGTSGTGELFF.

This clonotype was recorded at least ten times. The gene calls are TRBV7-2 and TRBJ2-3, with TRBD2 matching 14 bases. V lost 6 bases to trimming and J lost 8 bases; unmatched junction nucleotides: 7. In germline, CDR1 is SGHTA, CDR2 FQGNSA. CDR3 length: 15 residues. This CDR3 is CASRPGLAGEGTQYF. The CDR3 nucleotides are TGTGCCAGCAGACCGGGACTAGCGGGAGAAGGTACGCAGTATTTT.